The present TCR beta chain was sequenced within a study of blood T cell repertoires in COVID-19. Overall study: Sites across the United States, Italy and Spain contributed samples from acute and convalescent COVID-19. Sample material is recorded as cDNA or gDNA derived from T cells, B-cell-depleted T cells, or PBMCs.

A few counts support this clone. Per the study methods: For nucleated cells, counts were estimated from reference gene primer amplification. Only in-frame clones appear in the TCRdb table, and some are missing; sequencing was by immunoSEQ multiplex PCR. Clone size and V and J calls were adopted from that table, with D and trimming inferred from the DNA. The sample has about 160,000 clones, more than 75% seen once. Input material: peripheral blood. This receptor was taken from a middle-aged man with acute or convalescent COVID-19.

The CDR3 DNA follows: TGTGCCAGCAGTGTCAGACAGGGGACAAATAGGGGGTTATACGAGCAGTACTTC. It specifies CASSVRQGTNRGLYEQYF. This chain links TRBV2 with TRBJ2-7; 8 bases are a match to TRBD1. The J segment lost 4 bases and the V segment lost 4 bases, leaving 18 bases of the junction unmatched. This CDR3 has 18 residues. Germline V CDR1 and CDR2: SNHLY, FYNNEI.